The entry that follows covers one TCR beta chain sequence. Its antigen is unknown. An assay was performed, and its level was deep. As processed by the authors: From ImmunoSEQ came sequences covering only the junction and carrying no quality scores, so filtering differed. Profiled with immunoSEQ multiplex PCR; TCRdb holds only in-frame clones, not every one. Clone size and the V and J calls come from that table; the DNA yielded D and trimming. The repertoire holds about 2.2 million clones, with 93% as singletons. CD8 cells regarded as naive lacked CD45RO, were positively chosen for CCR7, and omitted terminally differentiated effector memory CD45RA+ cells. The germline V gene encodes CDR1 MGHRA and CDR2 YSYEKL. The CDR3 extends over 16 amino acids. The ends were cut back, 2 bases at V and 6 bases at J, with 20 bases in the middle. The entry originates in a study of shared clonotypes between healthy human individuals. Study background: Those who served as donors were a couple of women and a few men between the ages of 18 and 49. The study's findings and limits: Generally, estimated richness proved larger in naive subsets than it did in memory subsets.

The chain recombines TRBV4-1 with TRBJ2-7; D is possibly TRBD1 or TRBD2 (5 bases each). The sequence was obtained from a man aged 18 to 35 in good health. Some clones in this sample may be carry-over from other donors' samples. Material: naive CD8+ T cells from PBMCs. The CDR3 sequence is CASSQISRGGSLEQYF. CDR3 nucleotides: TGCGCCAGCAGCCAAATTTCACGGGGCGGTTCCCTCGAGCAGTACTTC.